The rows below give T cell receptor beta chains drawn from one sample of a study of blood T cells in healthy people across ages. MiXCR, applied by TCRdb to the 5' RACE reads, yields one record per CDR3 protein. The data show 380,000 or so distinct CDR3 sequences, with approximately 51% seen just once and 45% to 55% held by the top ten. What was sequenced was blood. These TCRs come from a man aged 60-69 years in good health. Each CDR3 is given with its conserved first and last residue. Each record gives: V gene, clone size, D gene, J gene, CDR3 DNA, CDR3 protein. A D gene is named only where the DNA matches it firmly. Not every row has a clone size; where given, it reads once, few, many or a size class.

v_gene: TRBV11-2
abundance: NA
d_gene: NA
j_gene: TRBJ2-2
CDR3nt: TGTGCCAGCAGCCAGGGGGTCGGGAGGGCTACCGGGGAGCTGTTTTTT
CDR3aa: CASSQGVGRATGELFF

v_gene: TRBV20-1
abundance: NA
d_gene: NA
j_gene: TRBJ2-7
CDR3nt: TGCAGTGCTAGAGTCCCTAAGCTCTCCTACGAGCAGTACTTC
CDR3aa: CSARVPKLSYEQYF

v_gene: TRBV11-2
abundance: NA
d_gene: NA
j_gene: TRBJ2-4
CDR3nt: TGTGCCAGCAGCTCCTTGTTTAGCGGAGTTCAGTACTTC
CDR3aa: CASSSLFSGVQYF

v_gene: TRBV24-1
abundance: many
d_gene: NA
j_gene: TRBJ2-1
CDR3nt: TGTGCCACCAGTGACTCCTCTCGAAATGAGCAGTTCTTC
CDR3aa: CATSDSSRNEQFF

v_gene: TRBV7-4
abundance: few
d_gene: NA
j_gene: TRBJ2-7
CDR3nt: TGTGCCAGCAGCTCCGTGGTTAGGGTTCTAGTGGGTCACTCCTACGAGCAGTACTTC
CDR3aa: CASSSVVRVLVGHSYEQYF

v_gene: TRBV7-2
abundance: few
d_gene: NA
j_gene: TRBJ2-7
CDR3nt: TGTGCCAGCAGACCACATCCGGGGACCCCCTACGAGCAGTACTTC
CDR3aa: CASRPHPGTPYEQYF

v_gene: TRBV18
abundance: once
d_gene: NA
j_gene: TRBJ2-1
CDR3nt: TGTGCCAGCTCACGGGACTGGGGAAATGAGCAGTTCTTC
CDR3aa: CASSRDWGNEQFF

v_gene: TRBV7-9
abundance: NA
d_gene: TRBD1
j_gene: TRBJ2-3
CDR3nt: TGTGCCAGCAGCCAGACAGGGAGAGGGGTCACAGATACGCAGTATTTT
CDR3aa: CASSQTGRGVTDTQYF

v_gene: TRBV7-6
abundance: NA
d_gene: NA
j_gene: TRBJ1-1
CDR3nt: TGTGCCAGCAGCTTAGGGAACGGGAACACTGAAGCTTTCTTT
CDR3aa: CASSLGNGNTEAFF

v_gene: TRBV6-5
abundance: NA
d_gene: TRBD1
j_gene: TRBJ2-1
CDR3nt: TGTGCCAGCAGAAAACCCCAGGGGGCTGATGAGCAGTTCTTC
CDR3aa: CASRKPQGADEQFF

v_gene: TRBV9
abundance: many
d_gene: NA
j_gene: TRBJ2-1
CDR3nt: TGTGCCAGCAGCGTAGCAGGGGAGCAGTTCTTC
CDR3aa: CASSVAGEQFF